The 15 T cell receptor beta chains below come from one sample, sequenced in a study of identical twins. TCRdb ran MiXCR on the 5' RACE reads and lists one entry per CDR3 protein. The table has roughly 770,000 distinct CDR3 sequences, approximately 18% seen once. This sample also belongs to another study, concerning T cells expressing NK-cell markers.

The sample taken for sequencing was PBMCs. Receptors were obtained from a woman aged 18-35 years in good health.

This chain connects TRBV4-3 to TRBJ2-3, with TRBD1 identical over 8 bases. The CDR3 spans 17 residues. The V and J ends lost 4 bases and 2 bases, in that order; junction bases with no gene match: 11. CDR1 is LGHNA and CDR2 is YSLEER in the germline V gene. CDR3 sequence reads: CASSRKGTGGNTDTQYF. CDR3 DNA: TGCGCCAGCAGCCGCAAAGGGACAGGCGGTAACACAGATACGCAGTATTTT.

This clonotype has a handful of counts. V gene TRBV5-1 combines with J gene TRBJ2-1; 9 positions agree with TRBD2. Germline V lookup: CDR1 SGHRS, CDR2 YFSETQ. This CDR3 comprises 16 residues. With V trimmed by 0 bases and J by 4 bases, 5 bases remained unmatched. In DNA form, the CDR3 reads TGCGCCAGCAGCTTGGTGTTGCGGGGGGGTTACAATGAGCAGTTCTTC. Protein product: CASSLVLRGGYNEQFF.

In its sample, this clonotype was seen a few times. The chain employs TRBV7-9 and TRBJ2-3; D unresolved. Germline assignment: CDR1 SEHNR and CDR2 FQNEAQ (reference sequence). The CDR3 is 13 residues long. V was cut by 2 bases and J by 4 bases, with 7 bases left in between. The CDR3 spells CASSLYGADTQYF. DNA for the CDR3: TGTGCCAGCAGCTTATATGGTGCAGATACGCAGTATTTT. The whole variable domain, remainder taken from reference TRBV7-9 and TRBJ2-3, is DTGVSQNPRHKITKRGQNVTFRCDPISEHNRLYWYRQTLGQGPEFLTYFQNEAQLEKSRLLSDRFSAERPKGSFSTLEIQRTEQGDSAMYLCASSLYGADTQYFGPGTRLTVL.

The rearrangement joins TRBV29-1 to TRBJ2-2; D is perhaps TRBD2 (6 bases). This CDR3 has 12 residues. The ends were cut back, 7 bases at V and 7 bases at J, with 13 bases in the middle. Germline V gene sequence: CDR1 SQVTM, CDR2 ANQGSEA. In DNA, the CDR3 is TGCAGCGCTGCGGGGCCCAACGGGGAGCTGTTTTTT. Its translation: CSAAGPNGELFF.

This clonotype has more than one count but fewer than ten. The V gene is TRBV5-1, the J gene TRBJ2-1, with no clear D. This CDR3 contains 12 residues. CDR1 and CDR2 (germline): SGHRS, YFSETQ. The V end lost 0 bases, the J end lost 9 bases, and 7 bases lay between the germline ends. In DNA form, the CDR3 reads TGCGCCAGCAGCTTGGCAAGGGTTGAGCAGTTCTTC. Translating it yields CASSLARVEQFF.

This clonotype occurred a few times. The J gene is TRBJ2-3, the V gene TRBV7-9; D ambiguous. Germline values: CDR1 SEHNR, CDR2 FQNEAQ (reference sequence). The length of the CDR3 is 15 residues. Trimming took off 3 bases at V and 1 base at J, with 11 bases between the two ends. The CDR3: CASSFPLRGTDTQYF. The CDR3 coding sequence is TGTGCCAGCAGCTTCCCCTTACGGGGCACAGATACGCAGTATTTT.

There are many counts of this clonotype. The chain couples TRBV7-7 to TRBJ2-3, with 9 nucleotides matching TRBD2. CDR1 and CDR2 (germline): SSHAT, FNYEAQ (reference sequence). The CDR3 length is 15 residues. The ends lost 5 bases at V and 0 bases at J; junction bases unmatched: 3. CDR3 in amino acids: CASSPSGASTDTQYF. The CDR3 nucleotides read TGTGCCAGCAGCCCTAGCGGGGCTAGCACAGATACGCAGTATTTT.

This chain connects TRBV11-2 to TRBJ2-1; TRBD2 is a possible D gene (8 bases). V gave up 5 bases and J gave up 2 bases, with 19 bases separating them. CDR3 length equals 17 residues. In germline, CDR1 is SGHAT, CDR2 FQNNGV. CDR3 bases: TGTGCCAGCAGCCCCCCGGGGGGGGACAGTCCCTACAATGAGCAGTTCTTC. This codes for CASSPPGGDSPYNEQFF.

This clonotype was counted a few times. The CDR3: CAADTGELFF. The CDR3 nucleotides read TGTGCCGCAGACACCGGGGAGCTGTTTTTT. V gene TRBV7-9 combines with J gene TRBJ2-2; unclear D gene. The CDR3 loop spans 10 amino acids. CDR1 and CDR2 from the germline V gene are SEHNR and FQNEAQ (reference sequence). V was shortened by 11 bases and J by 3 bases, with 4 bases between the two germline ends.

The chain carries TRBV29-1 and TRBJ1-5, with a tentative D call TRBD1 (5 bases). Trimming removed 1 base from V and 7 bases from J, with 11 bases in between. The CDR3 has 13 amino acids. Germline V gene data show CDR1 as SQVTM and CDR2 as ANQGSEA. CDR3 nucleotide sequence: TGCAGCGTTGAAGGGGGCGACGGACAGCCCCAGCATTTT. It yields the protein CSVEGGDGQPQHF. Full variable domain (outside the CDR3, taken from reference TRBV29-1 and TRBJ1-5): SAVISQKPSRDICQRGTSLTIQCQVDSQVTMMFWYRQQPGQSLTLIATANQGSEATYESGFVIDKFPISRPNLTFSTLTVSNMSPEDSSIYLCSVEGGDGQPQHFGDGTRLSIL.

The V gene is TRBV9, the J gene TRBJ2-1; 8 bases align to TRBD1. The V gene's germline CDR1 is SGDLS and CDR2 YYNGEE. The CDR3 totals 14 residues. The V segment lost 3 bases and the J segment 9 bases; nucleotides outside the gene matches: 8. CDR3 region: CASSAHRDRREQFF. As DNA, the CDR3 is TGTGCCAGCAGCGCTCACAGGGACAGGCGTGAGCAGTTCTTC.

This clonotype was seen a handful of times. V gene TRBV12-3 or TRBV12-4 combines with J gene TRBJ2-7; no definite D call. Trimming cost V 3 bases and J 1 base, with 16 bases left between them. This CDR3 contains 16 residues. The CDR3 coding sequence is TGTGCCAGCAGTTTGGGTCGGGCTACCCAGTCCTACGAGCAGTACTTC. Protein: CASSLGRATQSYEQYF.

This clonotype was recorded at least ten times. The V call is TRBV7-8, the J call TRBJ1-5; the D gene is possibly TRBD1 (6 bases). Germline V CDR1 and CDR2: SGHVS, FQNEAQ. The CDR3 extends over 16 amino acids. Trimming stripped 2 bases from V and 0 bases from J, with 11 bases between. CDR3 amino acids: CASSLLTGRSNQPQHF. As DNA, the CDR3 is TGTGCCAGCAGCTTATTGACAGGACGTAGCAATCAGCCCCAGCATTTT.

This clonotype was seen a handful of times. CDR3: CASSTRTGRGEKLFF. In DNA, the CDR3 is TGTGCCAGCAGTACCAGGACAGGTCGCGGGGAAAAACTGTTTTTT. V is TRBV7-2 and J is TRBJ1-4; TRBD1 matches 7 bases. Trimming at V came to 6 bases and at J to 8 bases, leaving 12 bases not matched to a gene. The CDR3 length is 15 residues. CDR1 SGHTA and CDR2 FQGNSA come from the germline V gene.

This sequence joins TRBV10-3 and TRBJ2-3; D uncertain. V was clipped by 3 bases and J by 3 bases, with 1 base between them. The CDR3 is 11 amino acids. Germline V CDR1 and CDR2: ENHRY, SYGVKD. CDR3 sequence reads: CAISETDTQYF. CDR3 sequence (DNA): TGTGCCATCAGTGAAACAGATACGCAGTATTTT.